This T cell receptor beta chain was identified during a study of blood T cell repertoires in COVID-19. About the research overall: There were acute and convalescent COVID-19 samples, and they came from the United States, Italy and Spain.

CDR3 length: 15 amino acids. Germline V CDR1 and CDR2: KGHSH, LQKENI. Trimming removed 3 bases at V and 4 bases at J, with 15 bases between. Authors' data handling: Cell counts per sample came from amplifying reference gene primers. Assay: immunoSEQ multiplex PCR; the TCRdb copy retains only in-frame clones and omits some. The V and J calls and clone size come from that table; D and trimming were worked out from the DNA. The data show 300,000 to 500,000 clones, approximately 86% seen once. The V call is TRBV18, the J call TRBJ2-5; D might be TRBD1 (5 bases). The sample taken for sequencing was PBMCs or T cells enriched from blood (not recorded which). The clonotype originates from a middle-aged woman with acute COVID-19. This chain's CDR3 is CASSPGTGVGETQYF. The CDR3 region has the DNA TGTGCCAGCTCACCCGGAACAGGAGTTGGAGAGACCCAGTACTTC.